This T cell receptor beta chain came from a study of PD-L1 blockade in urothelial cancer. Study information: Timepoints chosen for blood analysis were 3 weeks (second dose) and 6 weeks after treatment start.

V was trimmed by 0 bases and J by 0 bases, leaving 10 bases between them. This CDR3 is built from 16 residues. Germline CDR1 and CDR2: SGHNT and YYREEE (reference sequence). Indicated time point: pretreatment peripheral blood. Synthetically made TCR analog templates were put into each PCR as spikes. Profiled with immunoSEQ multiplex PCR; TCRdb holds only in-frame clones, not every one. The profile shows some 80,000 clones, about 85% of them singletons. Sample: PBMCs, taken around atezolizumab (anti-PD-L1) treatment. The TCR was taken from a man aged 35-49 years with urothelial cancer. The chain couples TRBV5-4 to TRBJ2-1; no firm D call. CDR3 region: CASSLGVASSYNEQFF. DNA of the CDR3: TGTGCCAGCAGCTTGGGTGTCGCGAGCTCCTACAATGAGCAGTTCTTC.